This T cell receptor beta chain was identified in a study of shared clonotypes between healthy human individuals. About this clone itself: The antigen is undetermined. The identical CDR3 is also encoded by other nucleotide sequences in the sample.

Sequenced by immunoSEQ multiplex PCR; TCRdb stores in-frame clones only, minus some. Here the sample spans 2 million to 2.5 million clones, approximately 94% being singletons. Germline lookup yields CDR1 SNHLY and CDR2 FYNNEI. V lost 3 bases, J lost 7 bases, and 1 base lay in between. The CDR3 has 10 residues. Overall study results and limits: About 5% was the fraction of naive CD4 clonotypes found shared across four donors.

The specimen was naive CD4+ T cells sorted from blood. Subset noted: CD45RA+ positively selected. The chain employs TRBV2 and TRBJ2-1; D not certain. The source of this sequence is a man younger than 35 in good health. For the CDR3, the DNA is TGTGCCAGCAGTGAGAATGAGCAGTTCTTC. This gives the protein CASSENEQFF.